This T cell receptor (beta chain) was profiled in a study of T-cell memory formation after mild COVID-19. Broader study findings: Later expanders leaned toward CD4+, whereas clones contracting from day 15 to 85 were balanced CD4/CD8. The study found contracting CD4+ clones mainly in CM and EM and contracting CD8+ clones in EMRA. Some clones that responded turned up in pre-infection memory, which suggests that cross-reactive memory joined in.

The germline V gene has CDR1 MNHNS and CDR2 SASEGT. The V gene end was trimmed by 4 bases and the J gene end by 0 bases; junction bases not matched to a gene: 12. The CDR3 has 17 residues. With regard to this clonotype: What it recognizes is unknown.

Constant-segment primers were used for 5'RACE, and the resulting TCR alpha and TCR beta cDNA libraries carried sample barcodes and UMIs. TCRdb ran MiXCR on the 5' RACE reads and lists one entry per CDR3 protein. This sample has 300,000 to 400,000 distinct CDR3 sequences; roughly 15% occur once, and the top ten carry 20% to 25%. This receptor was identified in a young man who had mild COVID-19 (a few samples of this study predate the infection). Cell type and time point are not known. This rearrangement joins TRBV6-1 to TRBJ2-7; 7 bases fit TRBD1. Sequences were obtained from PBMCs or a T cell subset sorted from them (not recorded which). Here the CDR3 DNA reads TGTGCCAGCAGTGGTGCCTCTCGGGACAGATACTCCTACGAGCAGTACTTC. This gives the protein CASSGASRDRYSYEQYF.